Below are 28 T cell receptor beta chains sequenced from a single sample in a study of CD8 T cells in Susac syndrome. With random hexamers, reverse transcription was performed on about 0.45 to 1 ug of RNA. Each CDR3 protein is one row after TCRdb ran MiXCR on the immunoSEQ multiplex PCR reads. The sample shows 330,000 or so distinct CDR3 sequences, about 88% of them seen only once. Sequencing input: CD8+ T cells from PBMCs. These receptor sequences come from a human donor with multiple sclerosis.

This chain connects TRBV27 to TRBJ2-7, with 9 positions matching TRBD1. This CDR3 comprises 14 residues. The germline V gene encodes CDR1 MNHEY and CDR2 SMNVEV (reference sequence). The trim removed 7 bases at V and 3 bases at J, leaving 7 bases unmatched. In DNA, the CDR3 is TGTGCCAGCAATACAGGGGGCGCGGACTACGAGCAGTACTTC. This codes for CASNTGGADYEQYF.

The rearrangement joins TRBV7-9 to TRBJ2-7; 7 nucleotides agree with TRBD2. This CDR3 has 17 amino acids. After removal of 5 bases from V and 5 bases from J, the junction contained 18 bases not matched to a gene. The germline V gene has CDR1 SEHNR and CDR2 FQNEAQ (reference sequence). The CDR3 DNA is TGTGCCAGCAGCCCCTACCTCACCTCGAGCGGGAAAGACGAGCAGTACTTC. Translated, it gives CASSPYLTSSGKDEQYF. Drawing the rest from reference TRBV7-9 and TRBJ2-7, the complete variable domain is DTGVSQNPRHKITKRGQNVTFRCDPISEHNRLYWYRQTLGQGPEFLTYFQNEAQLEKSRLLSDRFSAERPKGSFSTLEIQRTEQGDSAMYLCASSPYLTSSGKDEQYFGPGTRLTVT.

The rearrangement uses TRBV29-1 and TRBJ2-7, with TRBD2 as a possible D gene (5 bases). The CDR3 spans 12 residues. Germline values: CDR1 SQVTM, CDR2 ANQGSEA. Between the trimmed V and J ends, which lost 6 bases and 6 bases, there was a span of 15 bases. The CDR3 here is CSVAAPAGEQYF. The CDR3 nucleotides are TGCAGCGTAGCGGCCCCCGCGGGCGAGCAGTACTTC.

This clonotype was recorded only once. The V gene is TRBV24-1, the J gene TRBJ2-5, with a tentative D call TRBD1 (6 bases). The ends were cut back, 3 bases at V and 4 bases at J, with 20 bases in the middle. The CDR3 runs to 17 residues. Looked up from germline, CDR1 is KGHDR and CDR2 is SFDVKD. Written as DNA, the CDR3 is TGTGCCACCAGTGATCGTCCCGGGACACTGAGGGGAGAGACCCAGTACTTC. Amino acids: CATSDRPGTLRGETQYF.

This chain uses TRBV29-1 with TRBJ2-2; TRBD2 might be the D (7 bases). Trimming left V 6 bases short and J 7 bases short, with 18 bases between. Germline values: CDR1 SQVTM, CDR2 ANQGSEA. CDR3 length: 14 residues. In DNA, the CDR3 is TGCAGCGTGGGCGGGGGCTCGGTTAGCGGGGAGCTGTTTTTT. Translated: CSVGGGSVSGELFF.

V usage is TRBV4-3 and J usage is TRBJ2-1; TRBD2 aligns across 10 bases. Germline V gene data show CDR1 as LGHNA and CDR2 as YSLEER. The CDR3 sequence is 16 residues long. V was clipped by 0 bases and J by 4 bases; unmatched bases: 3. The CDR3 here is CASSQETSGVYNEQFF. Here the CDR3 DNA reads TGCGCCAGCAGCCAAGAAACTAGCGGGGTGTACAATGAGCAGTTCTTC.

The V gene is TRBV20-1, the J gene TRBJ2-7, with D unresolved. CDR3 length equals 13 residues. Trimming cost V 0 bases and J 3 bases, with 9 bases left between them. Germline values: CDR1 DFQATT, CDR2 SNEGSKA (reference sequence). CDR3 bases: TGCAGTGCTAGAGATTGGCTAGTCTACGAGCAGTACTTC. Its protein product is CSARDWLVYEQYF.

This clonotype has just a few counts. The J gene is TRBJ1-5, the V gene TRBV4-3, with 9 bases lining up with TRBD1. V lost 0 bases and J lost 6; bases outside the gene matches: 3. Germline CDR1 and CDR2: LGHNA and YSLEER. This CDR3 spans 15 amino acids. In DNA form, the CDR3 reads TGCGCCAGCAGCCAAGAGGGACAGGGAGCTCAGCCCCAGCATTTT. Protein product: CASSQEGQGAQPQHF.

The chain recombines TRBV5-1 with TRBJ1-4; D unclear. V was trimmed by 3 bases and J by 1 base, leaving 13 bases between them. The CDR3 is 16 amino acids. The V gene's germline CDR1 is SGHRS and CDR2 YFSETQ. In DNA form, the CDR3 reads TGCGCCAGCAGCTCTACTGACTGGGAAACTAATGAAAAACTGTTTTTT. Translating it yields CASSSTDWETNEKLFF.

The gene calls are TRBV4-1 and TRBJ2-7, with TRBD1 identical over 10 bases. CDR1 MGHRA and CDR2 YSYEKL come from the germline V gene. This CDR3 is built from 18 residues. V dropped 0 bases and J dropped 2; count of bases not matched to a gene: 10. The CDR3 here is CASSQEGGGTGDPYEQYF. The CDR3 bases are TGCGCCAGCAGCCAAGAAGGGGGAGGGACAGGGGACCCCTACGAGCAGTACTTC.

J is TRBJ2-1 and V is TRBV5-1, with 7 bases fitting TRBD2. The length of the CDR3 is 15 residues. The V gene end was trimmed by 6 bases and the J gene end by 4 bases; junction bases not matched to a gene: 10. Germline loops: CDR1 SGHRS, CDR2 YFSETQ. In DNA, the CDR3 is TGCGCCAGCACCGCCGATCTTAGCGGGTACAATGAGCAGTTCTTC. Residues: CASTADLSGYNEQFF.

This chain links TRBV6-1 with TRBJ2-3; TRBD2 matches 8 bases. The CDR3 sequence is 14 residues long. CDR1 is MNHNS, CDR2 SASEGT, per germline. J was trimmed by 1 base and V by 11 bases; bases with no gene match: 8. CDR3 protein: CAGQAGVGTDTQYF. The DNA of the CDR3 is TGTGCCGGCCAAGCGGGAGTTGGCACAGATACGCAGTATTTT.

The V and J genes are TRBV5-1 and TRBJ1-3, with D possibly being TRBD1 (6 bases). Per germline, CDR1 SGHRS and CDR2 YFSETQ. The CDR3 is made up of 18 amino acids. Deletions cut 3 bases from V and 2 bases from J, with 21 bases between. CDR3 nucleotides: TGCGCCAGCAGCTCAGGAGCCAGTAACAGGGAACCTGGAAACACCATATATTTT. Its translation: CASSSGASNREPGNTIYF.

The chain links TRBV12-3 or TRBV12-4 to TRBJ1-1; 7 bases fit TRBD1. V lost 6 bases, J lost 9 bases, and 7 bases stayed unmatched. CDR3 length: 12 residues. CDR3 nucleotides: TGTGCCAGCAGGGCAGGGGGTGGACAAGCTTTCTTT. Amino acids: CASRAGGGQAFF.

The chain is built from TRBV3-1 and TRBJ2-7; D is possibly TRBD2 (5 bases). The CDR3 has 15 amino acids. Germline V gives CDR1 LGHDT, CDR2 YNNKEL (reference sequence). V lost 1 base, J lost 5 bases, and 15 bases lay in between. CDR3 DNA: TGTGCCAGCAGCCAAGTGGGAGATTGGGGTAACGAGCAGTACTTC. This sequence encodes CASSQVGDWGNEQYF.

The V gene is TRBV15, the J gene TRBJ2-5, with D tentatively TRBD2 (6 bases). V lost 3 bases and J lost 2, with 13 bases in between. The CDR3 spans 15 residues. Germline values: CDR1 LNHNV, CDR2 YYDKDF (reference sequence). CDR3 protein: CATSRGRGLQETQYF. Here the CDR3 DNA reads TGTGCCACCAGCAGGGGTCGGGGACTTCAAGAGACCCAGTACTTC.

The rearrangement joins TRBV11-2 to TRBJ2-1; no clear D. V lost 1 base and J lost 8, with 9 bases in between. This CDR3 has 13 amino acids. From germline, CDR1 is SGHAT and CDR2 FQNNGV. The CDR3 region is CASSLVNRHEQFF. CDR3 coding DNA: TGTGCCAGCAGCTTAGTTAATAGGCATGAGCAGTTCTTC.

This chain's CDR3 is CATGTGSYNEQFF. In DNA form, the CDR3 reads TGTGCCACCGGGACAGGCTCCTACAATGAGCAGTTCTTC. V usage is TRBV24-1 and J usage is TRBJ2-1; 8 bases are a match to TRBD1. The CDR3 loop spans 13 amino acids. After removal of 9 bases from V and 0 bases from J, the junction contained 0 bases not matched to a gene. CDR1 is KGHDR and CDR2 is SFDVKD in the germline V gene.

The J gene is TRBJ2-1, the V gene TRBV4-3, with 9 positions matching TRBD2. This CDR3 spans 14 amino acids. V lost 5 bases, J lost 8 bases, and 7 bases stayed unmatched. CDR1 is LGHNA and CDR2 is YSLEER in the germline V gene. CDR3 loop: CASSVAGEVDEQFF. DNA for the CDR3: TGCGCCAGCAGCGTAGCGGGAGAGGTCGATGAGCAGTTCTTC.

This clonotype was observed a few times. This sequence joins TRBV5-1 and TRBJ2-5; 12 nucleotides align to TRBD1. Germline CDR1 reads SGHRS; CDR2 reads YFSETQ. The V and J ends lost 0 bases and 2 bases, in that order; junction bases with no gene match: 2. CDR3 length equals 16 residues. CDR3 amino acids: CASSLGDRGLQETQYF. CDR3 DNA sequence: TGCGCCAGCAGCTTGGGGGACAGGGGGCTTCAAGAGACCCAGTACTTC.

On this clonotype itself: A junction end diverges from the germline sequence, so it may reflect a read error. The CDR3 nucleotides are TGTGCCAGCAGTACCGGGACTTCGCAGTACTTT. Amino acid sequence: CASSTGTSQYF. The V gene is TRBV6-5, the J gene TRBJ2-3; D possibly corresponds to TRBD2 (6 bases). CDR1 and CDR2 (germline): MNHEY, SVGAGI. The CDR3 totals 11 residues.

This clonotype was counted a single time. V and J are TRBV4-2 and TRBJ2-7; D possibly corresponds to TRBD2 (5 bases). The CDR3 contains 14 residues. Germline V gene sequence: CDR1 LGHNA, CDR2 YNFKEQ. The V end was cut by 0 bases, the J end by 7 bases, with 13 bases between. The CDR3 nucleotides read TGTGCCAGCAGCCAAGAGGAGGCTAGCTGGGAGCAGTACTTC. Translating it yields CASSQEEASWEQYF.

V is TRBV27 and J is TRBJ1-4; 7 bases match TRBD1. J gave up 2 bases and V 6 bases, and 3 bases lay outside the gene matches. Germline V gene lookup returns CDR1 MNHEY and CDR2 SMNVEV (reference sequence). CDR3 size: 14 residues. CDR3 sequence reads: CASRPTGTNEKLFF. For the CDR3, the DNA is TGTGCCAGCAGGCCGACAGGGACTAATGAAAAACTGTTTTTT. Together with reference TRBV27 and TRBJ1-4, the CDR3 gives the full variable domain: EAQVTQNPRYLITVTGKKLTVTCSQNMNHEYMSWYRQDPGLGLRQIYYSMNVEVTDKGDVPEGYKVSRKEKRNFPLILESPSPNQTSLYFCASRPTGTNEKLFFGSGTQLSVL.

The chain joins TRBV11-2 to TRBJ2-7; 9 bases line up with TRBD1. This CDR3 has 15 amino acids. V was pared by 11 bases and J by 2 bases, with 13 bases of the junction left unmatched. Germline assignment: CDR1 SGHAT and CDR2 FQNNGV. The CDR3 here is CAHRNRTGDPYEQYF. DNA for the CDR3: TGTGCCCACCGAAATAGGACAGGGGACCCCTACGAGCAGTACTTC.

The gene calls are TRBV27 and TRBJ2-5; possibly TRBD2 for D (6 bases). CDR1 and CDR2 (germline): MNHEY, SMNVEV (reference sequence). The CDR3 extends over 15 amino acids. Trimming cost V 5 bases and J 1 base, with 14 bases left between them. CDR3 sequence (DNA): TGTGCCAGCAGTAGCTACCGGGACTTCCAAGAGACCCAGTACTTC. It yields the protein CASSSYRDFQETQYF.

The gene calls are TRBV6-6 and TRBJ2-2, with D unclear. Trimming stripped 2 bases from V and 3 bases from J, with 7 bases between. The CDR3 is made up of 14 amino acids. Looked up from germline, CDR1 is MNHNY and CDR2 is SVGAGI (reference sequence). CDR3 sequence reads: CASSYTPDTGELFF. The CDR3 coding sequence is TGTGCCAGCAGTTACACACCTGACACCGGGGAGCTGTTTTTT.

This clonotype was seen a single time. The chain combines TRBV5-1 with TRBJ2-7; possibly TRBD1 for D (6 bases). The CDR3 loop spans 15 amino acids. From germline, CDR1 is SGHRS and CDR2 YFSETQ. Trimming left V 2 bases short and J 1 base short, with 13 bases between. The CDR3 loop is CASSLDSRGSYEQYF. The CDR3 DNA reads as TGCGCCAGCAGCTTAGACAGCAGGGGTTCCTACGAGCAGTACTTC.

This rearrangement joins TRBV5-6 to TRBJ2-1; D gene ambiguous. Germline V gene lookup returns CDR1 SGHDT and CDR2 YYEEEE. This CDR3 region has 15 residues. V lost 3 bases and J lost 0, with 10 bases in between. Here the CDR3 DNA reads TGTGCCAGCAGCTCAGCCCTGAGCTCCTACAATGAGCAGTTCTTC. Encoded protein: CASSSALSSYNEQFF.